A single sample gave rise to the 8 T cell receptor beta chains below, sequenced in a study of T cell clonotyping in hematopoietic cell transplantation (dated by TCRdb to the early 2020s). Taken with the paper, the label for time point translates to: 180 days after allo-HCT. Library prep was done by the immunoSEQ multiplex PCR assay. TCRdb's version of the immuneACCESS table is confined to in-frame rearrangements and falls short of the full clone set. An unresolved V gene accounts for under half of the shortfall where checked; the remainder is of unknown origin. Counted in this sample were about 8,000 clones; more than 80% of them appeared once. About 4.6% of the sample goes to the ten largest clones. The source was peripheral blood mononuclear cells, collected 180 days after allogeneic stem cell transplant. Source of these receptors: a female patient aged 45-65 years who had an allogeneic stem cell transplant from an unrelated donor, so the T cells may come from the graft donor. Some clones in this sample may be carry-over from other donors' samples.

This clone was recorded once. This chain joins TRBV2 and TRBJ1-5; D gene ambiguous. Germline V CDR1 and CDR2: SNHLY, FYNNEI. This CDR3 region has 16 residues. The V end was cut by 3 bases, the J end by 2 bases, with 14 bases between. This CDR3 is CASSENMAGGNQPQHF. The DNA for the CDR3 is TGTGCCAGCAGTGAGAATATGGCCGGGGGCAATCAGCCCCAGCATTTT.

The chain couples TRBV29-1 to TRBJ2-5; 7 nucleotides match TRBD1. The trim removed 4 bases at V and 5 bases at J, leaving 7 bases unmatched. There are 13 residues in the CDR3. Looked up from germline, CDR1 is SQVTM and CDR2 is ANQGSEA. The CDR3 nucleotides are TGCAGCGTTGCCGCAGGGGGATTGGAGACCCAGTACTTC. Translating gives CSVAAGGLETQYF.

This chain joins TRBV4-3 and TRBJ1-2; D might be TRBD1 (6 bases). The germline gives CDR1 LGHNA, CDR2 YSLEER. The CDR3 loop spans 15 amino acids. Deletions cut 0 bases from V and 4 bases from J, with 12 bases between. The CDR3 sequence is CASSQDYRVTYGYTF. CDR3 DNA: TGCGCCAGCAGCCAAGATTACAGGGTGACCTATGGCTACACCTTC.

This clone was seen only once. The V and J genes are TRBV7-2 and TRBJ2-7; the D gene is possibly TRBD1 (5 bases). With 2 bases removed from V and 2 bases from J, the gap between germline ends came to 13 bases. CDR1 and CDR2 (germline): SGHTA, FQGNSA. This CDR3 contains 15 residues. This chain's CDR3 is CASSLSRQPPYEQYF. CDR3 in DNA: TGTGCCAGCAGCTTATCCCGACAGCCTCCCTACGAGCAGTACTTC.

The genes are TRBV4-1 and TRBJ2-3; 9 bases align to TRBD2. The V and J ends lost 3 bases and 2 bases, in that order; junction bases with no gene match: 3. The CDR3 totals 15 residues. Germline values: CDR1 MGHRA, CDR2 YSYEKL. The CDR3 loop reads CASSQGLASTDTQYF. DNA for the CDR3: TGCGCCAGCAGCCAGGGACTAGCTTCCACAGATACGCAGTATTTT.

This clone appeared once. V and J are TRBV2 and TRBJ2-3; D might be TRBD2 (6 bases). Trimming stripped 5 bases from V and 2 bases from J, with 8 bases between. Germline lookup yields CDR1 SNHLY and CDR2 FYNNEI. CDR3 length equals 13 residues. CDR3 sequence (DNA): TGTGCCAGCAGTCGGGACTTCACAGATACGCAGTATTTT. This encodes CASSRDFTDTQYF.

This clone has just one count. This chain connects TRBV6-6 to TRBJ1-2, with TRBD1 as a possible D gene (6 bases). CDR3 length equals 15 residues. Germline V gives CDR1 MNHNY, CDR2 SVGAGI (reference sequence). The ends were cut back, 0 bases at V and 3 bases at J, with 11 bases in the middle. The CDR3, as DNA: TGTGCCAGCAGTTACTCGAGGGGGGATTACTATGGCTACACCTTC. Its protein is CASSYSRGDYYGYTF.

On this clone itself: This CDR3 is also generated by other DNA sequences in the sample. The chain uses TRBV5-6 and TRBJ1-1; D unresolved. This CDR3 has 12 amino acids. CDR1 and CDR2 from the germline V gene are SGHDT and YYEEEE. V shed 2 bases and J shed 8 bases, with 10 bases lying between them. DNA for the CDR3: TGTGCCAGCAGCTTTAACGGACCCGAAGCTTTCTTT. It yields the protein CASSFNGPEAFF.